The sequence of this T cell receptor (beta chain) was determined in a study of chemoradiotherapy in HPV16-positive cancers. Study context: Candidate HPV-specific clones and shared TCR motifs came from a couple of HPV16-positive patients.

Whole-study findings and limits: During treatment, candidate HPV-specific clones and E7-related motifs expanded in tumor. HPV-responsive T-cell expansion during chemoradiotherapy was linked to improved recurrence-free survival in HPV16-positive patients.

Profiled with immunoSEQ multiplex PCR; TCRdb holds only in-frame clones, not every one. This table holds 8,100 or so clones, approximately 79% found once. To note about this clone: Its antigen is undetermined.

The ends were cut back, 5 bases at V and 1 base at J, with 12 bases in the middle. The CDR3 runs 14 residues. Germline values: CDR1 SEHNR, CDR2 FQNEAQ (reference sequence). The V and J genes are TRBV7-9 and TRBJ2-7; possible D gene TRBD1, 7 bases. The receptor was derived from a human donor with HPV-associated anogenital cancer. This specimen was tumor tissue, taken from a patient who underwent chemoradiotherapy. The CDR3 region has the DNA TGTGCCAGCAGCCAGCCAGGGGGGTCCTACGAGCAGTACTTC. Protein: CASSQPGGSYEQYF.